Following are 22 T cell receptor beta chains from one sample sequenced in a study of blood T cell repertoires in COVID-19. Here immunoSEQ multiplex PCR was the method, and the copy in TCRdb shows in-frame clones only, minus some. Here the sample spans tens of thousands of clones, approximately 86% being singletons. The material sequenced was peripheral blood. These receptors all stem from a man between 60 and 70 years old with active COVID-19.

The V and J genes are TRBV10-3 and TRBJ1-3; tentatively, D is TRBD1 (5 bases). This CDR3 is built from 13 residues. The germline V and J ends were trimmed by 3 bases and 7 bases, with 10 bases remaining between them. The germline V gene has CDR1 ENHRY and CDR2 SYGVKD. The CDR3 loop reads CAISELGGNTIYF. The CDR3, as DNA: TGTGCCATCAGTGAATTGGGGGGGAACACCATATATTTT.

This clone counts as medium-sized. The chain has TRBV2 and TRBJ2-2; 9 nucleotides match TRBD2. From germline, CDR1 is SNHLY and CDR2 FYNNEI. The CDR3 has 15 residues. Unmatched junction bases numbered 4, after V lost 5 bases and J lost 3 bases. The CDR3, as DNA: TGTGCCAGCAGTAGGACTAGCGTAGACACCGGGGAGCTGTTTTTT. Its translation is CASSRTSVDTGELFF.

A word on this clone: This sample includes further DNA sequences coding for the same CDR3. This rearrangement joins TRBV11-1 to TRBJ1-1; maybe TRBD1 (6 bases). CDR3 length equals 15 residues. Germline values: CDR1 SGHAT, CDR2 FQDESV (reference sequence). Trimming took 2 bases from V and 4 from J, leaving 14 bases between them. CDR3 amino acids: CASSLKLQGGTEAFF. CDR3 sequence (DNA): TGTGCCAGCAGCTTAAAGTTACAGGGTGGCACTGAAGCTTTCTTT.

The V call is TRBV7-3, the J call TRBJ2-3, with D possibly matching TRBD1 (5 bases). The CDR3 length is 16 residues. Germline CDR1 is SGHTA and CDR2 is FQGTGA. V gave up 1 base and J gave up 0 bases, with 11 bases separating them. DNA for the CDR3: TGTGCCAGCAGCTTAAACCCAGGGTATAGCACAGATACGCAGTATTTT. It translates to CASSLNPGYSTDTQYF.

In its sample, this clone was seen once. V is TRBV6-5 and J is TRBJ1-1, with D perhaps TRBD1 (6 bases). The CDR3 spans 13 residues. V was shortened by 4 bases and J by 4 bases, with 10 bases between the two germline ends. Germline lookup yields CDR1 MNHEY and CDR2 SVGAGI. The CDR3 sequence is CASSSDRGTEAFF. The DNA of the CDR3 is TGTGCCAGCAGTTCGGACAGAGGCACTGAAGCTTTCTTT.

This rearrangement joins TRBV23-1 to TRBJ1-2, with D tentatively TRBD1 (6 bases). TRBV23-1 is an ORF; its function is uncertain. The V end lost 6 bases, the J end lost 8 bases, and 28 bases lay between the germline ends. The CDR3 has 17 residues. The CDR3 bases are TGCGCCAGCAGACAAAAATTTTACCCCCACAGGGCGCTCGGCTACACCTTC. It codes for CASRQKFYPHRALGYTF.

The V call is TRBV19, the J call TRBJ2-1, with 7 positions matching TRBD2. The length of the CDR3 is 16 residues. Per the germline V gene, CDR1 is LNHDA and CDR2 is SQIVND (reference sequence). The trim removed 5 bases at V and 0 bases at J, leaving 7 bases unmatched. The CDR3 region is CASSSGRGISYNEQFF. The CDR3, as DNA: TGTGCCAGTAGTTCTGGGCGGGGGATCTCCTACAATGAGCAGTTCTTC. Drawing the rest from reference TRBV19 and TRBJ2-1, the complete variable domain is DGGITQSPKYLFRKEGQNVTLSCEQNLNHDAMYWYRQDPGQGLRLIYYSQIVNDFQKGDIAEGYSVSREKKESFPLTVTSAQKNPTAFYLCASSSGRGISYNEQFFGPGTRLTVL.

The genes are TRBV19 and TRBJ1-1; D ambiguous. Germline-derived CDR1 and CDR2 are LNHDA and SQIVND (reference sequence). Trimming pared 2 bases from V and 1 base from J, leaving 17 bases between. CDR3 length: 17 residues. CDR3 loop: CASSIIKQAGRNTEAFF. For the CDR3, the DNA is TGTGCCAGTAGTATAATAAAGCAGGCCGGTCGGAACACTGAAGCTTTCTTT.

V and J are TRBV29-1 and TRBJ1-1; D is possibly TRBD1 (5 bases). V shed 4 bases and J shed 2 bases, with 14 bases lying between them. The CDR3 runs 14 residues. Germline CDR1 is SQVTM and CDR2 is ANQGSEA. The CDR3 spells CSVGSGMDNTEAFF. The CDR3 bases are TGCAGCGTTGGTTCAGGGATGGATAACACTGAAGCTTTCTTT. Looking up the rest from reference TRBV29-1 and TRBJ1-1 gives the full variable domain: SAVISQKPSRDICQRGTSLTIQCQVDSQVTMMFWYRQQPGQSLTLIATANQGSEATYESGFVIDKFPISRPNLTFSTLTVSNMSPEDSSIYLCSVGSGMDNTEAFFGQGTRLTVV.

This chain connects TRBV29-1 to TRBJ1-2; 9 nucleotides match TRBD1. The V segment lost 6 bases and the J segment 6 bases; nucleotides outside the gene matches: 11. The CDR3 length is 14 residues. Germline V gene sequence: CDR1 SQVTM, CDR2 ANQGSEA. This CDR3 reads CSVAPGQGIDGYTF. The CDR3 DNA sequence: TGCAGCGTCGCCCCCGGACAGGGGATCGATGGCTACACCTTC.

Only one count was recorded for this clone. This rearrangement joins TRBV6-2 or TRBV6-3 to TRBJ2-7; D gene unclear. The CDR3 is 13 residues long. In germline, CDR1 is MNHEY, CDR2 SVGEGT. Deletions cut 4 bases from V and 3 bases from J, with 10 bases between. This chain's CDR3 is CASSWSGFYEQYF. As DNA, the CDR3 is TGTGCCAGCAGTTGGTCCGGGTTCTACGAGCAGTACTTC.

The chain has TRBV14 and TRBJ2-7, with TRBD2 identical over 14 bases. V was clipped by 4 bases and J by 7 bases; unmatched bases: 6. The CDR3 extends over 15 amino acids. Looked up from germline, CDR1 is SGHDN and CDR2 is FVKESK. The CDR3: CASSLGTSGGDEQYF. The CDR3 nucleotides read TGTGCCAGCAGCCTGGGGACTAGCGGGGGAGATGAGCAGTACTTC.

The chain combines TRBV11-1 with TRBJ2-3, with D tentatively TRBD2 (6 bases). This CDR3 comprises 15 residues. CDR1 SGHAT and CDR2 FQDESV come from the germline V gene (reference sequence). With 5 bases removed from V and 1 base from J, the gap between germline ends came to 13 bases. CDR3 coding DNA: TGTGCCAGCAGCAGGCGGGACGGAGGCACAGATACGCAGTATTTT. Amino acid sequence: CASSRRDGGTDTQYF.

V usage is TRBV3-1 (or the pseudogene TRBV3-2) and J usage is TRBJ2-2; 7 bases agree with TRBD2. CDR1 is LGHDT, CDR2 YNNKEL, per germline (reference sequence). This CDR3 spans 14 amino acids. After removal of 4 bases from V and 4 bases from J, the junction contained 3 bases not matched to a gene. CDR3 residues: CASSPSGATGELFF. The CDR3 coding sequence is TGTGCCAGCAGCCCGAGCGGGGCCACCGGGGAGCTGTTTTTT.

The V call is TRBV19, the J call TRBJ2-5, with TRBD1 identical over 7 bases. CDR1 and CDR2 from the germline V gene are LNHDA and SQIVND (reference sequence). This CDR3 comprises 14 residues. J was trimmed by 5 bases and V by 0 bases; bases with no gene match: 3. The CDR3: CASSIEGRGETQYF. CDR3 DNA sequence: TGTGCCAGTAGTATAGAGGGCAGGGGGGAGACCCAGTACTTC.

This clone occurred once. The genes are TRBV7-8 and TRBJ2-7, with 7 bases identical to TRBD1. V was pared by 2 bases and J by 5 bases, with 9 bases of the junction left unmatched. The CDR3 totals 15 residues. CDR1 and CDR2 from the germline V gene are SGHVS and FQNEAQ. The CDR3 nucleotides read TGTGCCAGCAGCTTAAGGCAACAGGGGAATAACGAGCAGTACTTC. Translating it yields CASSLRQQGNNEQYF. The full variable domain, in which reference TRBV7-8 and TRBJ2-7 provide the parts outside the CDR3, is GAGVSQSPRYKVAKRGQDVALRCDPISGHVSLFWYQQALGQGPEFLTYFQNEAQLDKSGLPSDRFFAERPEGSVSTLKIQRTQQEDSAVYLCASSLRQQGNNEQYFGPGTRLTVT.

This sequence joins TRBV30 and TRBJ1-2, with TRBD1 matching over 7 bases. Trimming took 6 bases from V and 4 from J; bases not matched to a gene: 11. Germline V gene lookup returns CDR1 GTSNPN and CDR2 SVGIG (reference sequence). The length of the CDR3 is 14 residues. The CDR3, as DNA: TGTGCCTGTGCCGCACAGGGGATCGGCTATGGCTACACCTTC. As protein: CACAAQGIGYGYTF.

This chain joins TRBV27 and TRBJ2-7, with D possibly being TRBD1 (6 bases). V was cut by 4 bases and J by 7 bases, with 14 bases left in between. Germline CDR1 MNHEY, CDR2 SMNVEV (reference sequence). This CDR3 region has 13 residues. CDR3 in DNA: TGTGCCAGCAGTTCCTGGCAGGGGTTTGAGCAGTACTTC. This encodes CASSSWQGFEQYF.

The chain joins TRBV3-1 (or the pseudogene TRBV3-2) to TRBJ2-6; D ambiguous. This CDR3 has 15 residues. Germline lookup yields CDR1 LGHDT and CDR2 YNNKEL (reference sequence). The ends were cut back, 4 bases at V and 1 base at J, with 8 bases in the middle. The CDR3 DNA reads TGTGCCAGCAGCCCTGAGAGATCTGGGGCCAACGTCCTGACTTTC. Encoded protein: CASSPERSGANVLTF.

The V call is TRBV18, the J call TRBJ2-5; TRBD1 matches 8 bases. Germline V gene lookup returns CDR1 KGHSH and CDR2 LQKENI. This CDR3 is built from 13 residues. The V segment lost 3 bases and the J segment 3 bases; nucleotides outside the gene matches: 0. CDR3 in DNA: TGTGCCAGCTCACCGGGACAGGAAGAGACCCAGTACTTC. This codes for CASSPGQEETQYF.

The rearrangement joins TRBV25-1 to TRBJ2-7, with 8 bases identical to TRBD1. CDR3 length: 13 residues. J gave up 5 bases and V 4 bases, and 4 bases lay outside the gene matches. Germline V gene lookup returns CDR1 MGHDK and CDR2 SYGVNS. CDR3 loop: CASSGWTGHEQYF. The CDR3 region has the DNA TGTGCCAGCAGTGGGTGGACAGGGCACGAGCAGTACTTC.

This chain links TRBV5-1 with TRBJ2-3; TRBD2 agrees at 9 bases. Unmatched junction bases numbered 4, after V lost 0 bases and J lost 2 bases. CDR3 length: 16 amino acids. Germline V gives CDR1 SGHRS, CDR2 YFSETQ. CDR3 loop: CASSLDSGGPTDTQYF. The CDR3, as DNA: TGCGCCAGCAGCTTGGATAGCGGGGGACCCACAGATACGCAGTATTTT.